These 14 T cell receptor beta chains were sequenced from one sample in a study of response to subunit inactivated influenza vaccine. TCRdb fed the RT-PCR reads into MiXCR, producing one record per CDR3 protein. This repertoire shows 530,000 or so distinct CDR3 sequences, 10% to 15% found once; its top ten account for more than 8.5%. The starting material was PBMCs from blood, obtained on the day of vaccination. The receptors here all came from a man in his forties or fifties who received an inactivated influenza vaccine.

This clonotype has more than one count but fewer than ten. The chain carries TRBV4-1 and TRBJ2-3; TRBD2 matches at 7 bases. V trimming: 3 bases; J trimming: 1 base; junction bases outside the gene matches: 7. Germline values: CDR1 MGHRA, CDR2 YSYEKL. The CDR3 loop spans 16 amino acids. Here the CDR3 reads CASSHYSGWGTDTQYF. The CDR3 bases are TGCGCCAGCAGCCACTATAGCGGGTGGGGCACAGATACGCAGTATTTT.

The rearrangement links TRBV24-1 to TRBJ2-1; TRBD2 matches 7 bases. Germline V CDR1 and CDR2: KGHDR, SFDVKD. The length of the CDR3 is 15 residues. With 9 bases clipped from V and 6 bases from J, the junction kept 13 bases outside the gene matches. For the CDR3, the DNA is TGTGCCACCTCCCGTGAGGCGGGAGTGGGCAATGAGCAGTTCTTC. The encoded protein is CATSREAGVGNEQFF.

This clonotype came up a few times. The gene calls are TRBV7-3 and TRBJ2-1; TRBD2 matches 16 bases. The CDR3 loop spans 18 amino acids. V gave up 5 bases and J gave up 5 bases; unmatched junction bases: 9. From germline, CDR1 is SGHTA and CDR2 FQGTGA. The CDR3 DNA follows: TGTGCCAGCAGCCTTGGGACTAGCGGGAGGGAAATCCACAATGAGCAGTTCTTC. This translates into CASSLGTSGREIHNEQFF.

The genes are TRBV9 and TRBJ2-7, with 8 bases identical to TRBD1. CDR1 and CDR2 from the germline V gene are SGDLS and YYNGEE. After removal of 0 bases from V and 5 bases from J, the junction contained 7 bases not matched to a gene. This CDR3 has 15 amino acids. CDR3: CASSVVDRADHEQYF. The DNA of the CDR3 is TGTGCCAGCAGCGTAGTGGACAGGGCAGACCACGAGCAGTACTTC.

V usage is TRBV28 and J usage is TRBJ2-7, with D maybe TRBD1 (6 bases). The CDR3 length is 17 residues. CDR1 MDHEN and CDR2 SYDVKM come from the germline V gene. V lost 2 bases and J 4 bases, leaving 21 bases between the germline ends. This CDR3 is CASSLHTGHQGLYEQYF. DNA for the CDR3: TGTGCCAGCAGTTTACATACGGGACACCAGGGGCTGTACGAGCAGTACTTC.

This clonotype was recorded at least ten times. The gene calls are TRBV29-1 and TRBJ2-3, with TRBD2 matching 7 bases. Germline V lookup: CDR1 SQVTM, CDR2 ANQGSEA. This CDR3 region has 15 residues. Unmatched junction bases numbered 8, after V lost 0 bases and J lost 5 bases. The DNA of the CDR3 is TGCAGCGTTGAAGATTGGGCGGGAGAGGTAGATACGCAGTATTTT. This translates into CSVEDWAGEVDTQYF.

The rearrangement uses TRBV5-1 and TRBJ2-5; D is uncertain. The V gene's germline CDR1 is SGHRS and CDR2 YFSETQ. With 6 bases removed from V and 4 bases from J, the gap between germline ends came to 16 bases. CDR3 length: 14 residues. The CDR3 DNA follows: TGCGCCAGCATCACGGGCCGCATGGCAGAGACCCAGTACTTC. It encodes CASITGRMAETQYF.

This clonotype appeared a few times. The chain couples TRBV27 to TRBJ1-6; D gene uncertain. V was pared by 1 base and J by 3 bases, with 10 bases between. CDR3 length equals 16 residues. Looked up from germline, CDR1 is MNHEY and CDR2 is SMNVEV (reference sequence). CDR3 in DNA: TGTGCCAGCAGTTTATACGCGGGGAACTATAATTCACCCCTCCACTTT. Its translation: CASSLYAGNYNSPLHF.

This clonotype was counted between two and nine times. V is TRBV12-3 or TRBV12-4 and J is TRBJ2-7, with TRBD1 matching over 8 bases. The CDR3 contains 15 residues. V shed 6 bases, J shed 9 bases, and the junction held 16 bases outside the gene matches. CDR3 loop: CASSPAGQGGGRQYF. Here the CDR3 DNA reads TGTGCCAGCAGCCCCGCCGGACAGGGTGGAGGAAGGCAGTACTTC.

The table lists this clonotype with a few counts. The CDR3 DNA is TGCGCCAGCAGCTTGTCACAGCTCTATGGCTACACCTTC. It yields the protein CASSLSQLYGYTF. This chain links TRBV5-1 with TRBJ1-2; D gene uncertain. The CDR3 covers 13 residues. Trimming shortened V by 1 base and J by 4 bases, and 8 bases separated the two germline ends. The germline CDR1 and CDR2 sequences are SGHRS and YFSETQ.

The gene calls are TRBV5-1 and TRBJ1-1, with TRBD1 matching 10 bases. Germline V gives CDR1 SGHRS, CDR2 YFSETQ. J was trimmed by 7 bases and V by 4 bases; bases with no gene match: 7. There are 14 residues in the CDR3. The CDR3 sequence is CASSTLGQGDEAFF. The CDR3 nucleotides read TGCGCCAGCAGCACCCTAGGACAGGGGGATGAAGCTTTCTTT.

The chain has TRBV7-8 and TRBJ1-1; no reliable D call. Germline CDR1 and CDR2: SGHVS and FQNEAQ. CDR3 size: 15 residues. V lost 1 base and J 1 base, leaving 10 bases between the germline ends. The CDR3 protein is CASSLGIAANTEAFF. CDR3 coding DNA: TGTGCCAGCAGCTTAGGTATAGCGGCGAACACTGAAGCTTTCTTT. Full variable domain (rest looked up from reference TRBV7-8 and TRBJ1-1): GAGVSQSPRYKVAKRGQDVALRCDPISGHVSLFWYQQALGQGPEFLTYFQNEAQLDKSGLPSDRFFAERPEGSVSTLKIQRTQQEDSAVYLCASSLGIAANTEAFFGQGTRLTVV.

This clonotype appeared a few times. The genes are TRBV6-1 and TRBJ2-3, with D perhaps being TRBD1 or TRBD2 (5 bases each). Germline lookup yields CDR1 MNHNS and CDR2 SASEGT. This CDR3 has 14 amino acids. V gave up 4 bases and J gave up 7 bases, with 15 bases separating them. In nucleotides, the CDR3 is TGTGCCAGCAGTGTGAGGGATAGGGACCATACGCAGTATTTT. Protein product: CASSVRDRDHTQYF.

This clonotype appeared a few times. The chain links TRBV29-1 to TRBJ2-1, with D perhaps given as TRBD1 or TRBD2 (5 bases each). This CDR3 has 13 residues. Trimming shortened V by 3 bases and J by 0 bases, and 6 bases separated the two germline ends. Looked up from germline, CDR1 is SQVTM and CDR2 is ANQGSEA. CDR3 nucleotide sequence: TGCAGCGTTGATGGGGGCTCCTACAATGAGCAGTTCTTC. Translating gives CSVDGGSYNEQFF.